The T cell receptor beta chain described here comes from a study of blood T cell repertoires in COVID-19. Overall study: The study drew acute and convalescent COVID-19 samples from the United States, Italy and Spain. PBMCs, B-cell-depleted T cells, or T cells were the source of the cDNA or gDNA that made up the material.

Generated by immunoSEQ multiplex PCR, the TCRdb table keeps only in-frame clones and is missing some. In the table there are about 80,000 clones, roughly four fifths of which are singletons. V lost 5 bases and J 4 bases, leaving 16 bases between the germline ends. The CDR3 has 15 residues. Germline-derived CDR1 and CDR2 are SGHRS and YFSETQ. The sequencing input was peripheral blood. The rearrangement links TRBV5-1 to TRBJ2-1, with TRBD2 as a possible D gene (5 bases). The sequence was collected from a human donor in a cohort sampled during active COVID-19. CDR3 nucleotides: TGCGCCAGCAGTCCCATGGTGGGAGATTACAATGAGCAGTTCTTC. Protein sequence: CASSPMVGDYNEQFF.